Following are 23 T cell receptor beta chains from one sample sequenced in a study of T cell changes during pregnancy in multiple sclerosis. Data came from immunoSEQ multiplex PCR; TCRdb stores just in-frame clones and leaves some out. The sample includes approximately 93,000 clones, around 93% of them seen just once. The specimen was peripheral blood, collected before pregnancy. The receptors were gathered from a female donor with multiple sclerosis, enrolled in a pregnancy study.

In its sample, this clone was seen a few times. The chain recombines TRBV19 with TRBJ1-1, with a possible D match to TRBD1 (6 bases). The CDR3 has 15 residues. Trimming stripped 7 bases from V and 0 bases from J, with 15 bases between. The germline V gene encodes CDR1 LNHDA and CDR2 SQIVND (reference sequence). CDR3 region: CASKTGQIMNTEAFF. CDR3 nucleotide sequence: TGTGCCAGTAAGACAGGACAGATTATGAACACTGAAGCTTTCTTT. Complete variable domain (other parts from reference TRBV19 and TRBJ1-1): DGGITQSPKYLFRKEGQNVTLSCEQNLNHDAMYWYRQDPGQGLRLIYYSQIVNDFQKGDIAEGYSVSREKKESFPLTVTSAQKNPTAFYLCASKTGQIMNTEAFFGQGTRLTVV.

V is TRBV28 and J is TRBJ1-2, with D perhaps matching TRBD1 (6 bases). Trimming stripped 3 bases from V and 4 bases from J, with 12 bases between. Germline V CDR1 and CDR2: MDHEN, SYDVKM. The CDR3 has 14 residues. CDR3: CASSFAQGIYGYTF. In DNA form, the CDR3 reads TGTGCCAGCAGTTTCGCACAGGGAATCTATGGCTACACCTTC.

The V and J genes are TRBV5-4 and TRBJ2-7; 9 bases match TRBD2. The V gene's germline CDR1 is SGHNT and CDR2 YYREEE (reference sequence). This CDR3 region has 18 residues. With 0 bases clipped from V and 5 bases from J, the junction kept 15 bases outside the gene matches. The CDR3: CASSLGPRGQREVDEQYF. CDR3 coding DNA: TGTGCCAGCAGCTTGGGGCCGAGGGGGCAGCGGGAGGTCGACGAGCAGTACTTC.

This sequence joins TRBV7-8 and TRBJ1-1; D gene ambiguous. The V end was cut by 0 bases, the J end by 8 bases, with 10 bases between. The CDR3 covers 13 residues. From germline, CDR1 is SGHVS and CDR2 FQNEAQ. The CDR3 DNA reads as TGTGCCAGCAGCTTAGCGTGGGAGGGAGAAGCTTTCTTT. Protein sequence: CASSLAWEGEAFF.

The V and J genes are TRBV5-5 and TRBJ1-1; D possibly corresponds to TRBD1 (5 bases). There are 15 residues in the CDR3. Germline CDR1 reads SGHKS; CDR2 reads YYEKEE (reference sequence). Trimming pared 0 bases from V and 2 bases from J, leaving 11 bases between. The CDR3 loop reads CASSLASDTNTEAFF. The CDR3, as DNA: TGTGCCAGCAGCTTGGCCTCGGACACAAACACTGAAGCTTTCTTT.

The chain links TRBV7-2 to TRBJ1-1, with D possibly being TRBD1 (5 bases). V was shortened by 3 bases and J by 0 bases, with 8 bases between the two germline ends. Per germline, CDR1 SGHTA and CDR2 FQGNSA. This CDR3 has 14 residues. The CDR3 spells CASSFARVNTEAFF. The CDR3 DNA reads TGTGCCAGCAGCTTCGCCAGGGTGAACACTGAAGCTTTCTTT. Complete variable domain (other parts from reference TRBV7-2 and TRBJ1-1): GAGVSQSPSNKVTEKGKDVELRCDPISGHTALYWYRQSLGQGLEFLIYFQGNSAPDKSGLPSDRFSAERTGGSVSTLTIQRTQQEDSAVYLCASSFARVNTEAFFGQGTRLTVV.

The chain joins TRBV6-5 to TRBJ2-5, with TRBD2 matching over 7 bases. The CDR3 covers 10 residues. V dropped 11 bases and J dropped 3; count of bases not matched to a gene: 0. The germline V gene encodes CDR1 MNHEY and CDR2 SVGAGI. The CDR3 sequence: CARGEETQYF. The DNA for the CDR3 is TGTGCCCGGGGGGAAGAGACCCAGTACTTC.

The V call is TRBV6-5, the J call TRBJ1-1; 7 nucleotides align to TRBD1. Germline CDR1 is MNHEY and CDR2 is SVGAGI. V trimming: 6 bases; J trimming: 3 bases; junction bases outside the gene matches: 1. The length of the CDR3 is 12 residues. The CDR3 sequence: CASRTGDTEAFF. The CDR3 DNA follows: TGTGCCAGCAGAACAGGGGACACTGAAGCTTTCTTT.

V gene TRBV7-9 combines with J gene TRBJ2-7, with 10 bases that match TRBD1. The trim removed 6 bases at V and 3 bases at J, leaving 8 bases unmatched. The CDR3 totals 15 residues. Germline CDR1 SEHNR, CDR2 FQNEAQ (reference sequence). CDR3 in DNA: TGTGCCAGCAGACCAGGACAGGGGGTGGACTACGAGCAGTACTTC. Translation: CASRPGQGVDYEQYF.

Notes on this clone: In the same sample, other DNA sequences code for this CDR3. This rearrangement joins TRBV5-1 to TRBJ1-2; TRBD1 is a possible D gene (6 bases). CDR1 SGHRS and CDR2 YFSETQ come from the germline V gene. This CDR3 contains 14 residues. V was clipped by 4 bases and J by 2 bases, with 12 bases between them. The CDR3 loop is CASSPGGSNYGYTF. In DNA form, the CDR3 reads TGCGCCAGCAGCCCGGGGGGCAGCAACTATGGCTACACCTTC.

The chain combines TRBV13 with TRBJ2-7; possible D gene TRBD1, 7 bases. With 2 bases removed from V and 12 bases from J, the gap between germline ends came to 17 bases. CDR1 is PRHDT, CDR2 FYEKMQ, per germline (reference sequence). This CDR3 is built from 13 residues. The CDR3: CASSLSPGRGVYF. CDR3 nucleotide sequence: TGTGCCAGCAGCTTAAGTCCCGGCAGGGGGGTGTACTTC.

This clone was recorded once. The V call is TRBV6-5, the J call TRBJ2-1, with a possible D match to TRBD2 (5 bases). V lost 0 bases to trimming and J lost 5 bases, with 8 bases between them. The CDR3 contains 14 residues. Germline-derived CDR1 and CDR2 are MNHEY and SVGAGI. The CDR3 DNA follows: TGTGCCAGCAGTTACTCAGGGCGGGACAATGAGCAGTTCTTC. This translates into CASSYSGRDNEQFF.

A word on this clone: At one end the junction does not follow the germline gene, possibly because of a read error. The CDR3 nucleotides are TGCGCCAGCAGCCAAATGGGTGGGGGGGCTGAGGCTTTCTTT. It encodes CASSQMGGGAEAFF. This chain links TRBV4-1 with TRBJ1-1, with D perhaps TRBD1 (6 bases). Germline V gene lookup returns CDR1 MGHRA and CDR2 YSYEKL. This CDR3 is 14 amino acids long.

This clone was detected a few times. The rearrangement uses TRBV6-6 and TRBJ1-1; the D is unclear. Trimming pared 4 bases from V and 4 bases from J, leaving 13 bases between. Looked up from germline, CDR1 is MNHNY and CDR2 is SVGAGI (reference sequence). There are 14 residues in the CDR3. The CDR3 spells CASSSKRLGTEAFF. The CDR3 nucleotides are TGTGCCAGCAGTTCGAAGAGACTTGGCACTGAAGCTTTCTTT.

The rearrangement joins TRBV7-2 to TRBJ2-2; TRBD1 matches at 9 bases. V shed 6 bases and J 5 bases; nucleotides not matched to a gene: 4. Germline CDR1 reads SGHTA; CDR2 reads FQGNSA. The CDR3 contains 14 residues. In DNA, the CDR3 is TGTGCCAGCAGGTCACAGGGGGCTACCGGGGAGCTGTTTTTT. Protein product: CASRSQGATGELFF.

This chain connects TRBV4-3 to TRBJ1-5; no reliable D call. The CDR3 spans 13 residues. V lost 4 bases and J lost 4, with 8 bases in between. Germline CDR1 and CDR2: LGHNA and YSLEER. The CDR3 reads CASSLELNQPQHF. The CDR3 bases are TGCGCCAGCAGCCTAGAGCTAAATCAGCCCCAGCATTTT.

J is TRBJ2-3 and V is TRBV6-5, with a possible D match to TRBD1 (5 bases). Looked up from germline, CDR1 is MNHEY and CDR2 is SVGAGI. The CDR3 has 13 residues. V was cut by 7 bases and J by 2 bases, with 10 bases left in between. The CDR3 nucleotides read TGTGCCAGCACGGGCAGGGTCACAGATACGCAGTATTTT. Translating gives CASTGRVTDTQYF.

The chain uses TRBV29-1 and TRBJ2-2; 10 nucleotides match TRBD2. The CDR3 is 14 residues long. The V segment lost 2 bases and the J segment 6 bases; nucleotides outside the gene matches: 3. Germline lookup yields CDR1 SQVTM and CDR2 ANQGSEA. As DNA, the CDR3 is TGCAGCGTTGAACTAGCGGGAGAGGCCGGGGAGCTGTTTTTT. Amino acid sequence: CSVELAGEAGELFF.

The rearrangement uses TRBV27 and TRBJ2-7, with TRBD2 matching 10 bases. V was clipped by 6 bases and J by 4 bases; unmatched bases: 12. Looked up from germline, CDR1 is MNHEY and CDR2 is SMNVEV (reference sequence). The CDR3 extends over 16 amino acids. CDR3 nucleotides: TGTGCCAGCAGGGTGGGGGCAGGACTAGCGGCTTACGAGCAGTACTTC. Protein: CASRVGAGLAAYEQYF.

The table lists this clone with a few counts. The rearrangement joins TRBV9 to TRBJ1-1; a possible D gene is TRBD1 (5 bases). Germline V gives CDR1 SGDLS, CDR2 YYNGEE. Trimming took off 0 bases at V and 0 bases at J, with 12 bases between the two ends. The CDR3 totals 16 residues. CDR3 amino acids: CASSVGAGNMNTEAFF. The CDR3 nucleotides are TGTGCCAGCAGCGTAGGGGCAGGGAATATGAACACTGAAGCTTTCTTT.

This clone showed up just once. The genes are TRBV7-8 and TRBJ2-7; 7 nucleotides align to TRBD2. Germline CDR1 is SGHVS and CDR2 is FQNEAQ. V shed 1 base and J 5 bases; nucleotides not matched to a gene: 5. This CDR3 is 14 amino acids long. CDR3 nucleotide sequence: TGTGCCAGCAGCTTAGTTACCCGGGAGGACGAGCAGTACTTC. Its protein product is CASSLVTREDEQYF. The variable domain in full, with the rest retrieved from reference TRBV7-8 and TRBJ2-7, is GAGVSQSPRYKVAKRGQDVALRCDPISGHVSLFWYQQALGQGPEFLTYFQNEAQLDKSGLPSDRFFAERPEGSVSTLKIQRTQQEDSAVYLCASSLVTREDEQYFGPGTRLTVT.

The V and J genes are TRBV2 and TRBJ1-2; 10 bases fit TRBD1. The CDR3 contains 15 residues. Germline V lookup: CDR1 SNHLY, CDR2 FYNNEI. Unmatched junction bases numbered 10, after V lost 6 bases and J lost 6 bases. The CDR3 DNA reads as TGTGCCAGCAGGCCTCGGGGGACAGGGGTGGATGGCTACACCTTC. Translation: CASRPRGTGVDGYTF.

V is TRBV28 and J is TRBJ1-1; D remains ambiguous. The CDR3 length is 11 residues. Germline values: CDR1 MDHEN, CDR2 SYDVKM. Trimming took off 6 bases at V and 7 bases at J, with 9 bases between the two ends. This chain's CDR3 is CASSQLFEAFF. CDR3 DNA sequence: TGTGCCAGCAGCCAACTTTTTGAAGCTTTCTTT.